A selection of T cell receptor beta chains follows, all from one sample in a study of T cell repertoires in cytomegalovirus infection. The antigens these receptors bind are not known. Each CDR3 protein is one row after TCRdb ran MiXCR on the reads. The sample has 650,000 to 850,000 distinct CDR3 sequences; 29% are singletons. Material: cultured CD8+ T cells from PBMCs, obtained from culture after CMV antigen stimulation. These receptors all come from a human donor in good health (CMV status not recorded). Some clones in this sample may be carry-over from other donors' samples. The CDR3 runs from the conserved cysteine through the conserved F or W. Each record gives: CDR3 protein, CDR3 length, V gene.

CASTPTGRNQPQHF 14 TRBV6-6
CSVASSGTSNQPQHF 15 TRBV29-1
CASSSDRGDQPQHF 14 TRBV12-3/TRBV12-4
CASSLEPISNQPQHF 15 TRBV7-8
CASSYRVGQPQHF 13 TRBV6-5
CAISGIYNEQFF 12 TRBV10-3
CATSDLVRDSGRDTQYF 17 TRBV24-1
CASSSKRVAYEQYF 14 TRBV5-5
CASSVHPGSGPSTDTQYF 18 TRBV9
CATSEGGGSYNEQFF 15 TRBV24-1
CASSVPGQGIYGYTF 15 TRBV19
CASRGGQTDSPLHF 14 TRBV3-1
CASSGEPGTADTEAFF 16 TRBV28
CASWAFRDSHSPLHF 15 TRBV6-2/TRBV6-3
CASSLARGRGPYTEAFF 17 TRBV5-1
CASSEEQGINQPQHF 15 TRBV6-1
CASRGGSQETQYF 13 TRBV2
CASSPGGGEQFF 12 TRBV7-9
CASSLALVGSTDTQYF 16 TRBV5-1
CASSPRGVVGDQPQHF 16 TRBV28
CATGKQTEAFF 11 TRBV19
CASSLVGAGGPPGLADQETQYF 22 TRBV5-1
CASLGRTESTDTQYF 15 TRBV19
CASSNRGSGELFF 13 TRBV27
CASSQVGLAGGNGHQETQYF 20 TRBV4-1
CASPSLAGGRSDTQYF 16 TRBV6-1
CSAEGVPNFSGNTIYF 16 TRBV20-1
CASSLWDIQWEQFF 14 TRBV7-9
CASSFRPDRSNQPQHF 16 TRBV5-6
CASTPGMEYYEQYF 14 TRBV6-6
CASTPRGSSSGANVLTF 17 TRBV5-6
CASSAELAGFGDEQFF 16 TRBV6-1
CASSLPGAGNQPQHF 15 TRBV19
CASSPQGQANEQFF 14 TRBV28
CATSRTGQGAYNEQFF 16 TRBV15
CATSEREAGELFF 13 TRBV24-1
CASSVGQETQYF 12 TRBV25-1
CATSRVDYTDTQYF 14 TRBV15
CAISESGVPGEQFF 14 TRBV10-3
CASSFHQGPLHF 12 TRBV7-9
CASSLRGAAEDTQYF 15 TRBV7-4
CASSGPGTIDQETQYF 16 TRBV7-9
CASSLGGGAGTDTQYF 16 TRBV13
CSATMDRGYEQYF 13 TRBV20-1
CASSFRTDTQYF 12 TRBV12-3/TRBV12-4
CASSPGPNEKLFF 13 TRBV12-3/TRBV12-4
CASSLALPNEKLFF 14 TRBV7-2
CASSFFGGQGVYGYTF 16 TRBV12-3/TRBV12-4
CASNLLTGPRDGYTF 15 TRBV7-9
CASSLERGGQNEQFF 15 TRBV7-8
CASSLVGRGNEKLFF 15 TRBV7-9
CASSAALRAYNEQFF 15 TRBV19
CASSVGSGKRTQYF 14 TRBV9
CASSRTAYNQPQHF 14 TRBV28
CASRDRDPYNSPLHF 15 TRBV7-2